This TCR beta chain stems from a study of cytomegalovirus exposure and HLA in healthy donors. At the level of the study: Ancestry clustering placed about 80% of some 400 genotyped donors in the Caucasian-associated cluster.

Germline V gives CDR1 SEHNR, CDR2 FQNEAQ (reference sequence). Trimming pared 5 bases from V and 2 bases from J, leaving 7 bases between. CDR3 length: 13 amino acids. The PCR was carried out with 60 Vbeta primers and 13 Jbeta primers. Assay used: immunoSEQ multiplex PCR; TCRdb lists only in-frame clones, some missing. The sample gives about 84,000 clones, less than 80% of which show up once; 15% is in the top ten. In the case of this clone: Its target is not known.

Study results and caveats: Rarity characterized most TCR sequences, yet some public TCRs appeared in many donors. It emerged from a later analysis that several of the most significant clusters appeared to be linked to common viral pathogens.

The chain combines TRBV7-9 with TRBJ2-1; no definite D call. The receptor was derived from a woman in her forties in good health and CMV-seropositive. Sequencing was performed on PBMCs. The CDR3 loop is CASSPSPYNEQFF. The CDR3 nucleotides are TGTGCCAGCAGCCCAAGCCCCTACAATGAGCAGTTCTTC.